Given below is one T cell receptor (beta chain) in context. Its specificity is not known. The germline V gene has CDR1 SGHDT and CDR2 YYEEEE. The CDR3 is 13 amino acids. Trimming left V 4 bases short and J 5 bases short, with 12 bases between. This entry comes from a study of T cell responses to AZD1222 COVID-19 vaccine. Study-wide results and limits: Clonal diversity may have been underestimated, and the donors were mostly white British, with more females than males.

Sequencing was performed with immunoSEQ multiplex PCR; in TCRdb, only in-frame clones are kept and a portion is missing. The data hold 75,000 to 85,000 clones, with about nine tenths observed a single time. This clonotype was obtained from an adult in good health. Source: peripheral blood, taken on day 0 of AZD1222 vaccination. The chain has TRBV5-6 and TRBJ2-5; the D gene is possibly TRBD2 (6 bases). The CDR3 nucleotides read TGTGCCAGCAGCAGGGACTCCCAGGAGACCCAGTACTTC. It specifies CASSRDSQETQYF.